The present T cell receptor (beta chain) was sequenced within a study of blood T cell repertoires in COVID-19. As for the study in general: Collection of acute and convalescent COVID-19 samples took place in the United States, Italy and Spain.

Per the study methods: Estimation of nucleated cell counts was performed using reference gene primer amplification. Measured with immunoSEQ multiplex PCR; TCRdb has only the in-frame clones, and not every one. V and J calls plus clone size are reproduced from that table; the DNA served to infer D and trimming. The data show 180,000 or so clones, roughly three quarters seen once. Participants had their cohort set by participant-reported clinical history. The CDR3 is made up of 14 amino acids. Trimming removed 5 bases from V and 6 bases from J, with 11 bases in between. Germline assignment: CDR1 MNHEY and CDR2 SVGEGT.

The clonotype originates from a man aged 60-69 years who had been exposed to COVID-19. The chain carries TRBV6-2 or TRBV6-3 and TRBJ1-6, with D perhaps matching TRBD1 (5 bases). The sample comprised PBMCs or T cells enriched from blood (not recorded which). CDR3 sequence (DNA): TGTGCCAGCAGTGCGGACGGGGGTAATTCACCCCTCCACTTT. This gives the protein CASSADGGNSPLHF.